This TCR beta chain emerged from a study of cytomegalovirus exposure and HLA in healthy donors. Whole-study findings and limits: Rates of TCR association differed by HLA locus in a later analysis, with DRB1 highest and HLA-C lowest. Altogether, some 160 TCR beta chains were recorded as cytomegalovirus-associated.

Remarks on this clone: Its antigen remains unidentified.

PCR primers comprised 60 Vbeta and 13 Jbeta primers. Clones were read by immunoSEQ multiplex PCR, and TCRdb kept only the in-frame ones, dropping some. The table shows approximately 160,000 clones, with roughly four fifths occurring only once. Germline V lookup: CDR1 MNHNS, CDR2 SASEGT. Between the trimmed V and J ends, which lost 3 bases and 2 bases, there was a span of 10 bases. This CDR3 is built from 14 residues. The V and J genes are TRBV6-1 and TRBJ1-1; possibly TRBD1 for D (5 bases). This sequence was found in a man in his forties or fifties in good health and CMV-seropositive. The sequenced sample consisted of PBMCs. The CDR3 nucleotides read TGTGCCAGCAGTGACAGGGAGGTCAACACTGAAGCTTTCTTT. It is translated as CASSDREVNTEAFF.